This T cell receptor beta chain was found in a study of blood T cell repertoires in COVID-19. The wider study: There were acute and convalescent COVID-19 samples, and they came from the United States, Italy and Spain. Sources were T cells, B-cell-depleted T cells, or PBMCs; the material itself was cDNA or gDNA.

Per the original data handling: Quantification of nucleated cells was approximated via reference gene primer amplification. Produced via immunoSEQ multiplex PCR; TCRdb's table is partial and in-frame only. That table furnishes V, J and clone size, whereas the DNA furnished D and trimming. Among about 58,000 clones listed, roughly four fifths were seen once. Patients of the Seattle cohort, enrolled during active infection, were followed longitudinally. The CDR3 runs 14 residues. V shed 3 bases and J shed 0 bases, with 8 bases lying between them. Germline V gives CDR1 KGHSH, CDR2 LQKENI. The sample comprised peripheral blood. The clonotype was recovered from an elderly man with COVID-19, enrolled during active disease. V gene TRBV18 combines with J gene TRBJ2-5; a possible D gene is TRBD1 (5 bases). The CDR3, as DNA: TGTGCCAGCTCACCGACAGAGTACCAAGAGACCCAGTACTTC. Residues: CASSPTEYQETQYF.